The text below deals with one TCR beta chain. Authors' data handling: From reference gene primer amplification, estimates of nucleated cell counts were derived. The protocol was immunoSEQ multiplex PCR, while the TCRdb copy is restricted to in-frame clones and leaves out a portion. V and J calls and clone size follow that table, whereas D and trimming were derived from the DNA. Among about 110,000 clones listed, about four fifths were seen once. These data belong to a study of blood T cell repertoires in COVID-19. CDR3 length: 14 residues. Losses at the gene ends were 5 bases for V and 4 bases for J; bases not matched to a gene: 5. Germline CDR1 is SGHAT and CDR2 is FQNNGV.

The sequenced sample consisted of peripheral blood. The source of this sequence is a human donor in a cohort sampled during active COVID-19. The chain links TRBV11-2 to TRBJ1-2, with 9 bases identical to TRBD1. CDR3 sequence reads: CASSAQGAVYGYTF. The CDR3 region has the DNA TGTGCCAGCAGCGCACAGGGGGCCGTCTATGGCTACACCTTC. The variable domain in full, completed from reference TRBV11-2 and TRBJ1-2, reads EAGVAQSPRYKIIEKRQSVAFWCNPISGHATLYWYQQILGQGPKLLIQFQNNGVVDDSQLPKDRFSAERLKGVDSTLKIQPAKLEDSAVYLCASSAQGAVYGYTFGSGTRLTVV.